This TCR beta chain originates from a study of cytomegalovirus exposure and HLA in healthy donors. Study background: From some 180 million T cells, an earlier analysis saw 110 million or so unique TCR beta sequences. Notes on the study in general: Indistinguishable V segments such as TRBV6-2 and TRBV6-3 were excluded.

With 60 Vbeta and 13 Jbeta primers, the PCR was carried out. Produced via immunoSEQ multiplex PCR; TCRdb's table is partial and in-frame only. This sample carries 150,000 to 200,000 clones, 77% of them seen once, and the ten largest clones take 2.6%. CDR3 length: 17 amino acids. Germline V CDR1 and CDR2: SGHTA, FQGNSA. The junction had 10 bases not matched to a gene; V was cut back by 2 bases and J by 5 bases. Worth noting for this clone: Its target is unknown.

Sequenced material: PBMCs. The chain employs TRBV7-2 and TRBJ2-5; 11 nucleotides match TRBD2. This TCR derives from a woman aged 40 to 55 in good health and CMV-seropositive. DNA of the CDR3: TGTGCCAGCAGCTTACAAACCACGCTAGCGGGGGGTGAGACCCAGTACTTC. This encodes CASSLQTTLAGGETQYF.